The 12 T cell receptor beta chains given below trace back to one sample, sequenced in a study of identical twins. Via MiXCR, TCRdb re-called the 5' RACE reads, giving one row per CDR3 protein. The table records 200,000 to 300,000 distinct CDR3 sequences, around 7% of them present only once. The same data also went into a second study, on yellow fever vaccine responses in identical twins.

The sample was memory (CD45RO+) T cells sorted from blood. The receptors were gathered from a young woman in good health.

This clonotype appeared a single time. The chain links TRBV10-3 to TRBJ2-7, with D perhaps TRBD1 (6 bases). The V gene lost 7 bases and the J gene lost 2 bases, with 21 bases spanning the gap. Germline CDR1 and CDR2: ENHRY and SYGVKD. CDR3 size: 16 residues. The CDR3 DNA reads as TGTGCCATCACTCCGGGCCCGTTGGACAGAGCCTACGAGCAGTACTTC. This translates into CAITPGPLDRAYEQYF.

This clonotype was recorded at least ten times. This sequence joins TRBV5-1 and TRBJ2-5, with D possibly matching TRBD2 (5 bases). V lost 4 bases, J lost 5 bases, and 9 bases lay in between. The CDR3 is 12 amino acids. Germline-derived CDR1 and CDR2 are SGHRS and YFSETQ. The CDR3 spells CASSAGEETQYF. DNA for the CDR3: TGCGCCAGCAGCGCCGGGGAGGAGACCCAGTACTTC.

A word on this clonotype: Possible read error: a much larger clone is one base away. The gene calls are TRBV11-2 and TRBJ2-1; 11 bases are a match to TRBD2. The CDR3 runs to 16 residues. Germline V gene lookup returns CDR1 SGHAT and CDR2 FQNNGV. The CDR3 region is CASSLAGLAGVNVQFF. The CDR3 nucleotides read TGTGCCAGCAGCTTAGCTGGACTAGCGGGTGTCAATGTGCAGTTCTTC.

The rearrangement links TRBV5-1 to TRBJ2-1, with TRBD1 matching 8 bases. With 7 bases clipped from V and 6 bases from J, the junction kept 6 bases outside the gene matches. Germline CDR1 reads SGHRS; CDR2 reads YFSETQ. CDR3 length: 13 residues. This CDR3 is CASGTGGSNEQFF. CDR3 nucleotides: TGCGCCAGCGGAACAGGGGGGAGCAATGAGCAGTTCTTC.

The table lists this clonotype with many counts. The CDR3 loop reads CGAVKEGLADYNEQFF. Written as DNA, the CDR3 is TGTGGCGCAGTGAAAGAGGGACTAGCGGACTACAATGAGCAGTTCTTC. The chain employs TRBV10-3 and TRBJ2-1; 11 nucleotides line up with TRBD2. CDR3 size: 16 residues. Germline V lookup: CDR1 ENHRY, CDR2 SYGVKD.

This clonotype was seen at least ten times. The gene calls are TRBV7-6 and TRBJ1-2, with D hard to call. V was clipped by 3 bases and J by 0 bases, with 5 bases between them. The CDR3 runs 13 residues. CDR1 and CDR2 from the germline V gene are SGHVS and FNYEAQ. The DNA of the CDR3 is TGTGCCAGCAGCTTTGGGTCTAACTATGGCTACACCTTC. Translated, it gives CASSFGSNYGYTF.

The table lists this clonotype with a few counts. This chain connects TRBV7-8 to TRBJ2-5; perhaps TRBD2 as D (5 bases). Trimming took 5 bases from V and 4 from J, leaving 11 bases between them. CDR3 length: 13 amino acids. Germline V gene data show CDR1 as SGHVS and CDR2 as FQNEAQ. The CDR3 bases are TGTGCCAGCAGCGTCCCGGGGAGAGAGACCCAGTACTTC. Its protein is CASSVPGRETQYF.

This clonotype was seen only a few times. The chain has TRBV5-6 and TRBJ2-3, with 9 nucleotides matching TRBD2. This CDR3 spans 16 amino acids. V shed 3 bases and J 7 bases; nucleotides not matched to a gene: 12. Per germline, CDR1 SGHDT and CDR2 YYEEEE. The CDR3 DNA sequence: TGTGCCAGCAGCTGGGGGGTTAGCGGGGGATCGAATACGCAGTATTTT. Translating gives CASSWGVSGGSNTQYF. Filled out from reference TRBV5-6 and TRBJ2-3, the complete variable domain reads DAGVTQSPTHLIKTRGQQVTLRCSPKSGHDTVSWYQQALGQGPQFIFQYYEEEERQRGNFPDRFSGHQFPNYSSELNVNALLLGDSALYLCASSWGVSGGSNTQYFGPGTRLTVL.

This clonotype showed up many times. CDR3 DNA sequence: TGTGCCAGCAGTGGACTAGCGGGGCAAGAGACCCAGTACTTC. This sequence encodes CASSGLAGQETQYF. V is TRBV12-3 or TRBV12-4 and J is TRBJ2-5, with TRBD2 identical over 12 bases. J gave up 2 bases and V 5 bases, and 0 bases lay outside the gene matches. The CDR3 spans 14 residues.

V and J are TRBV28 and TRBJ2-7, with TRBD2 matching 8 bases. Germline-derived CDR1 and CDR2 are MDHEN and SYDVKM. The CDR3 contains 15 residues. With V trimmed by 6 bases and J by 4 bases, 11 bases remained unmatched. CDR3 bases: TGTGCCAGCAGCTCAAACCGGGGGGGTAGGTACGAGCAGTACGTC. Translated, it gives CASSSNRGGRYEQYV.

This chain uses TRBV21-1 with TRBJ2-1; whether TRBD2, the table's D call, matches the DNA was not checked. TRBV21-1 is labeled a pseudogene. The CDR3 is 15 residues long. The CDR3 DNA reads TGTGCCAGCAGTAACGTCCTCCTCGGGTACAATGAGCAGTTCTTC. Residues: CASSNVLLGYNEQFF.

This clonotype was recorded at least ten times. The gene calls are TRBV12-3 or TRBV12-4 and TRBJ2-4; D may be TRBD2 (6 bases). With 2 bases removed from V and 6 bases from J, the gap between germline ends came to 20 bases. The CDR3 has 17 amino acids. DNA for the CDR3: TGTGCCAGCAGTTTATGGAGGGTTAGGCAGGGAGTAAACATTCAGTACTTC. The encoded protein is CASSLWRVRQGVNIQYF.